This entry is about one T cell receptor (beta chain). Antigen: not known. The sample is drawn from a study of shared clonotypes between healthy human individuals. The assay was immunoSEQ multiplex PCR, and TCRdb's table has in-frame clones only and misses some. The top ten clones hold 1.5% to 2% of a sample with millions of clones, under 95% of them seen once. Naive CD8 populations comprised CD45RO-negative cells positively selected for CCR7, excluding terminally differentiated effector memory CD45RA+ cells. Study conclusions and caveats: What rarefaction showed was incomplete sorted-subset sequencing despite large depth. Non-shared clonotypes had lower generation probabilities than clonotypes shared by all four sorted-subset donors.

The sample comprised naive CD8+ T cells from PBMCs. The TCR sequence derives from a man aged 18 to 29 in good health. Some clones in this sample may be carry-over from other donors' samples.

The CDR3 DNA sequence: TGCGCCAGCAGCGCTGCACCCTCGGACAGGCTCTATGGCTACACCTTC. It is translated as CASSAAPSDRLYGYTF. The rearrangement uses TRBV4-1 and TRBJ1-2; 7 bases map to TRBD1. The CDR3 contains 16 residues. With V trimmed by 5 bases and J by 4 bases, 13 bases remained unmatched. The germline V gene has CDR1 MGHRA and CDR2 YSYEKL.